The rows below give T cell receptor beta chains drawn from one sample of a study of T cell responses to AZD1222 COVID-19 vaccine. Libraries were prepared by immunoSEQ multiplex PCR; TCRdb keeps only in-frame clonotypes and omits some of them. The data show about 19,000 clones, with 81% seen just once and over 20% held by the top ten. The sequences come from peripheral blood, collected 28 days after the second AZD1222 dose. These receptors were collected from an adult who received the AZD1222 COVID-19 vaccine. Each CDR3 is given with its conserved first and last residue. The D gene is left open where the match is weak. Rows give clone size only sometimes, using once, few, many, or a class for an expanded clone.

TRBV5-6	TRBJ2-3	NA	NA	CASSTFGADTQYF	TGTGCCAGCAGCACGTTTGGCGCAGATACGCAGTATTTT
TRBV7-2	TRBJ1-6	NA	TRBD1	CASTPGQGVGSPLHF	TGTGCCAGCACCCCGGGACAGGGGGTTGGTTCACCCCTCCACTTT
TRBV7-8	TRBJ1-5	NA	NA	CASSLASGGGGQPQHF	TGTGCCAGCAGCTTAGCGTCGGGCGGGGGAGGTCAGCCCCAGCATTTT
TRBV6-5	TRBJ1-1	NA	NA	CASSYSGVDTEAFF	TGTGCCAGCAGTTACTCTGGGGTGGACACTGAAGCTTTCTTT
TRBV4-1	TRBJ1-4	NA	NA	CASSPNPRRNEKLFF	TGCGCCAGCAGCCCGAACCCAAGACGGAATGAAAAACTGTTTTTT
TRBV9	TRBJ2-1	few	TRBD2	CASSVAGASGTSYNEQFF	TGTGCCAGCAGCGTAGCTGGGGCTAGCGGGACCTCCTACAATGAGCAGTTCTTC
TRBV4-3	TRBJ2-3	NA	NA	CASSQASWDNTDTQYF	TGCGCCAGCAGCCAAGCAAGCTGGGATAACACAGATACGCAGTATTTT
TRBV11-2	TRBJ2-7	NA	TRBD2	CASSLKREGSEQYF	TGTGCCAGCAGCTTAAAGCGGGAGGGAAGCGAGCAGTACTTC
TRBV11-3	TRBJ1-2	NA	NA	CASSLDLSDPHTF	TGTGCCAGCAGCTTAGATCTATCGGACCCGCACACCTTC
TRBV5-1	TRBJ1-2	few	TRBD1	CASSLGQGGGYTF	TGCGCCAGCAGCTTGGGACAGGGAGGAGGCTACACCTTC
TRBV5-4	TRBJ2-1	once	TRBD2	CASSPRLAGAVNEQFF	TGTGCCAGCAGCCCACGACTAGCGGGGGCGGTGAATGAGCAGTTCTTC
TRBV19	TRBJ1-1	NA	NA	CASTVRHANTEAFF	TGTGCCAGTACGGTCCGACACGCGAACACTGAAGCTTTCTTT
TRBV27	TRBJ2-7	NA	NA	CASSLIRGAPYEQYF	TGTGCCAGCAGTTTAATTCGGGGGGCCCCCTACGAGCAGTACTTC
TRBV5-6	TRBJ1-3	NA	NA	CASSYGTAGNTIYF	TGTGCCAGCAGCTACGGGACGGCTGGAAACACCATATATTTT
TRBV27	TRBJ2-7	NA	NA	CASSPWEYF	TGTGCCAGCAGTCCGTGGGAGTACTTC
TRBV29-1	TRBJ1-4	NA	NA	CSVESRGEKLFF	TGCAGCGTTGAAAGTAGGGGTGAAAAACTGTTTTTT
TRBV23-1	TRBJ2-1	NA	TRBD2	CASSLPGTSGVSYNEQFF	TGCGCCAGCAGTCTCCCCGGGACTAGCGGGGTCTCCTACAATGAGCAGTTCTTC
TRBV4-2	TRBJ2-2	NA	NA	CASSRDNTGELFF	TGTGCCAGCAGCCGTGACAACACCGGGGAGCTGTTTTTT
TRBV2	TRBJ1-3	NA	TRBD1	CASSLSPPGTGPRTIYF	TGTGCCAGCAGTCTCTCGCCCCCCGGGACAGGTCCGCGCACCATATATTTT
TRBV5-4	TRBJ1-3	NA	NA	CASSLDRAGNTIYF	TGTGCCAGCAGCTTGGACAGGGCTGGAAACACCATATATTTT
TRBV21-1	TRBJ1-6	once	NA	CASSKVELRDRAHPTLHF	TGTGCCAGCAGCAAAGTCGAACTCCGGGACAGGGCCCACCCCACCCTCCACTTT
TRBV6-5	TRBJ1-2	NA	NA	CASSYSNSHYGYTF	TGTGCCAGCAGTTACTCGAACAGCCACTATGGCTACACCTTC
TRBV5-1	TRBJ1-6	NA	TRBD1	CASSLAGGAYSPLHF	TGCGCCAGCAGCTTGGCAGGGGGCGCGTATTCACCCCTCCACTTT
TRBV18	TRBJ1-6	NA	TRBD1	CASSPTGRDSPLHF	TGTGCCAGCTCACCGACAGGGAGGGATTCACCCCTCCACTTT
TRBV24-1	TRBJ2-2	NA	TRBD1	CATSDLQAGGTGELFF	TGTGCCACCAGTGATTTGCAGGCAGGGGGAACCGGGGAGCTGTTTTTT
TRBV20-1	TRBJ1-4	few	NA	CSASSSNEKLFF	TGCAGTGCTAGTTCGAGTAATGAAAAACTGTTTTTT
TRBV30	TRBJ1-4	once	NA	CAWRPNFQYQDEKLFF	TGTGCCTGGAGACCGAACTTTCAGTATCAAGATGAAAAACTGTTTTTT
TRBV7-3	TRBJ2-3	NA	NA	CASKSSTDTQYF	TGTGCCAGCAAGAGTAGCACAGATACGCAGTATTTT
TRBV19	TRBJ1-1	NA	NA	CASSTAHKGTEAFF	TGTGCCAGTAGTACCGCCCATAAGGGCACTGAAGCTTTCTTT
TRBV7-2	TRBJ2-1	NA	NA	CASSLTGRLIEQFF	TGTGCCAGCAGCTTGACCGGACGCTTAATAGAGCAGTTCTTC
TRBV14	TRBJ2-5	NA	TRBD2	CASSQRPSGLQETQYF	TGTGCCAGCAGCCAACGGCCTAGCGGACTCCAAGAGACCCAGTACTTC